The 17 T cell receptor beta chains below come from one sample, sequenced in a study of shared clonotypes between healthy human individuals (TCRdb year 2020). Library prep was done by the immunoSEQ multiplex PCR assay. The table comes from immuneACCESS by way of TCRdb, which keeps in-frame sequences with V and J called. Part of the clones is missing from these tables; in studies checked, under half for an unresolved V gene and the rest for unknown reasons. In all, the sample holds fewer than 600,000 clones, and roughly three quarters of those were seen once. Roughly 13% of the sample is taken by the ten largest. The sequencing input was PBMCs. The origin of the receptors is a woman between 40 and 55 years old in good health. Some clones in this sample may be carry-over from other donors' samples.

This rearrangement joins TRBV19 to TRBJ2-6; D unresolved. V was shortened by 1 base and J by 0 bases, with 16 bases between the two germline ends. CDR1 and CDR2 from the germline V gene are LNHDA and SQIVND (reference sequence). The CDR3 totals 19 residues. For the CDR3, the DNA is TGTGCCAGTAGTATAGTGGGAACAGCCCTCCTCTCTGGGGCCAACGTCCTGACTTTC. It translates to CASSIVGTALLSGANVLTF.

The gene calls are TRBV19 and TRBJ2-5; 12 nucleotides align to TRBD2. The germline CDR1 and CDR2 sequences are LNHDA and SQIVND (reference sequence). Trimming at V came to 6 bases and at J to 5 bases, leaving 10 bases not matched to a gene. The CDR3 is 16 amino acids. The CDR3 region has the DNA TGTGCCAGTAGCCTGACTAGCGGGAGTCTTATTGAGACCCAGTACTTC. Its translation is CASSLTSGSLIETQYF.

This rearrangement joins TRBV11-1 to TRBJ2-7; the D gene is possibly TRBD1 (5 bases). Germline-derived CDR1 and CDR2 are SGHAT and FQDESV (reference sequence). CDR3 length: 16 amino acids. Deletions cut 5 bases from V and 3 bases from J, with 20 bases between. The CDR3 DNA reads as TGTGCCAGCAGCACAGACGATACGGCAAGGGGCTACGAGCAGTACTTC. Translation gives CASSTDDTARGYEQYF.

The genes are TRBV10-3 and TRBJ2-5; D uncertain. Germline CDR1 reads ENHRY; CDR2 reads SYGVKD. The CDR3 sequence is 11 residues long. V was cut by 6 bases and J by 2 bases, with 4 bases left in between. CDR3 sequence reads: CAISQQETQYF. The CDR3 DNA follows: TGTGCCATCAGCCAACAAGAGACCCAGTACTTC.

The CDR3 here is CASTDPGLAGNTDTQYF. The CDR3 DNA is TGTGCCAGTACGGACCCGGGACTAGCGGGGAACACAGATACGCAGTATTTT. V is TRBV19 and J is TRBJ2-3; 13 bases fit TRBD2. V was clipped by 7 bases and J by 2 bases; unmatched bases: 9. The CDR3 loop spans 17 amino acids. The germline V gene encodes CDR1 LNHDA and CDR2 SQIVND (reference sequence).

This clone was picked up one time. The CDR3 loop reads CASSQGLQETQYF. The CDR3 DNA reads TGCGCCAGCAGCCAAGGACTGCAAGAGACCCAGTACTTC. The chain uses TRBV4-3 and TRBJ2-5; D not certain. This CDR3 has 13 amino acids. V lost 1 base and J lost 2, with 5 bases in between. Germline V gives CDR1 LGHNA, CDR2 YSLEER.

Remarks on this clone: Since a far larger clone is one base different, this is likely a read error. The chain employs TRBV6-1 and TRBJ2-5; no firm D call. V was cut by 4 bases and J by 2 bases, with 11 bases left in between. This CDR3 has 14 amino acids. CDR1 and CDR2 from the germline V gene are MNHNS and SASEGT. The CDR3 DNA reads as TGTGCCAGCAGTGCAAAAGAAGAACAAGAGACCCAGTACTTC. It yields the protein CASSAKEEQETQYF.

The chain links TRBV5-4 to TRBJ2-7, with a weak D call TRBD2 (6 bases). Per the germline V gene, CDR1 is SGHNT and CDR2 is YYREEE (reference sequence). The germline V and J ends were trimmed by 7 bases and 2 bases, with 13 bases remaining between them. The CDR3 consists of 13 residues. CDR3 sequence (DNA): TGTGCCAGCCGGGCGGCTAGCGCCTACGAGCAGTACTTC. Amino acid sequence: CASRAASAYEQYF. The whole variable domain, remainder taken from reference TRBV5-4 and TRBJ2-7, is ETGVTQSPTHLIKTRGQQVTLRCSSQSGHNTVSWYQQALGQGPQFIFQYYREEENGRGNFPPRFSGLQFPNYSSELNVNALELDDSALYLCASRAASAYEQYFGPGTRLTVT.

The rearrangement links TRBV11-3 to TRBJ1-5; D is ambiguous. The length of the CDR3 is 14 residues. Germline V gene lookup returns CDR1 SGHNT and CDR2 YENEEA. V was clipped by 8 bases and J by 5 bases, with 16 bases between them. The CDR3 spells CASGPWGRDQPQHF. In DNA form, the CDR3 reads TGTGCCAGCGGGCCCTGGGGTCGGGATCAGCCCCAGCATTTT.

This CDR3 is CASSVAGLAGLETDTQYF. The CDR3 DNA sequence: TGTGCCAGCAGCGTAGCGGGTCTAGCGGGACTCGAGACAGATACGCAGTATTTT. The chain combines TRBV9 with TRBJ2-3, with 9 positions matching TRBD2. V shed 0 bases and J 3 bases; nucleotides not matched to a gene: 11. Per the germline V gene, CDR1 is SGDLS and CDR2 is YYNGEE. The CDR3 extends over 18 amino acids.

The CDR3 loop reads CASKWQMNTEAFF. CDR3 coding DNA: TGCGCCAGCAAATGGCAGATGAACACTGAAGCTTTCTTT. The gene calls are TRBV5-1 and TRBJ1-1; no clear D. Germline V lookup: CDR1 SGHRS, CDR2 YFSETQ. The CDR3 consists of 13 residues. Deletions cut 6 bases from V and 0 bases from J, with 9 bases between.

The chain combines TRBV6-1 with TRBJ1-1; 8 bases fit TRBD1. CDR3 length equals 14 residues. The junction had 4 bases not matched to a gene; V was cut back by 6 bases and J by 1 base. Germline-derived CDR1 and CDR2 are MNHNS and SASEGT. The CDR3 is CASSRDRRNTEAFF. The CDR3 coding sequence is TGTGCCAGCAGCAGGGACAGGCGGAACACTGAAGCTTTCTTT.

The V call is TRBV10-3, the J call TRBJ2-7; 9 bases are shared with TRBD1. V gave up 6 bases and J gave up 5 bases; unmatched junction bases: 5. There are 13 residues in the CDR3. The germline V gene has CDR1 ENHRY and CDR2 SYGVKD. The CDR3 sequence is CAIRRTGAHEQYF. CDR3 coding DNA: TGTGCCATCAGACGGACAGGGGCGCACGAGCAGTACTTC.

This chain joins TRBV9 and TRBJ1-3; the D is unclear. Germline assignment: CDR1 SGDLS and CDR2 YYNGEE. The CDR3 consists of 13 residues. V was clipped by 3 bases and J by 4 bases, with 8 bases between them. In DNA, the CDR3 is TGTGCCAGCAGCGAGTCAACGGGAAACACCATATATTTT. Translation: CASSESTGNTIYF.

The chain recombines TRBV2 with TRBJ1-5; D uncertain. With 6 bases removed from V and 2 bases from J, the gap between germline ends came to 11 bases. This CDR3 has 14 amino acids. Germline-derived CDR1 and CDR2 are SNHLY and FYNNEI. The CDR3 nucleotides read TGTGCCAGCAGCGCGATAATGGGCAATCAGCCCCAGCATTTT. This translates into CASSAIMGNQPQHF. The variable domain in full, completed from reference TRBV2 and TRBJ1-5, reads EPEVTQTPSHQVTQMGQEVILRCVPISNHLYFYWYRQILGQKVEFLVSFYNNEISEKSEIFDDQFSVERPDGSNFTLKIRSTKLEDSAMYFCASSAIMGNQPQHFGDGTRLSIL.

This chain connects TRBV14 to TRBJ2-2; TRBD1 agrees at 10 bases. Germline lookup yields CDR1 SGHDN and CDR2 FVKESK. Germline trimming cut 2 bases from V and 2 bases from J; bases unmatched to any gene: 14. The CDR3 loop spans 20 amino acids. The DNA for the CDR3 is TGTGCCAGCAGCCAAACCCTCGGGACAGGGGAAAAGGTTAACACCGGGGAGCTGTTTTTT. This encodes CASSQTLGTGEKVNTGELFF.

This clone appeared a few times. The CDR3 sequence is CALTGGSDNQPQHF. The CDR3 DNA sequence: TGTGCCTTGACAGGGGGCTCTGACAATCAGCCCCAGCATTTT. This rearrangement joins TRBV30 to TRBJ1-5, with 10 bases aligning to TRBD1. The CDR3 loop spans 14 amino acids. Per germline, CDR1 GTSNPN and CDR2 SVGIG (reference sequence). With V trimmed by 7 bases and J by 3 bases, 6 bases remained unmatched.